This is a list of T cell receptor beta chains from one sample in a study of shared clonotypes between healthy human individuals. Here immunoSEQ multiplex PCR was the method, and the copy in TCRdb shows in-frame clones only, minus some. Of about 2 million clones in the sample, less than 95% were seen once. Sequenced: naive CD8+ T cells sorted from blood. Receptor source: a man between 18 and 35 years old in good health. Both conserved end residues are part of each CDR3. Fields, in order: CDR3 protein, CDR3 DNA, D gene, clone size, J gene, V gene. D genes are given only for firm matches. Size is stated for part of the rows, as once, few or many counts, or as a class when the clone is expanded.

cdr3_aa: CASVKEYLLGEQYF
cdr3_nt: TGTGCCAGCGTTAAGGAATACCTTCTGGGGGAGCAGTACTTC
d_call: -
clone_size: -
j_call: TRBJ2-7
v_call: TRBV28

cdr3_aa: CASSYGGQSSYEQYF
cdr3_nt: TGTGCCAGCAGTTACGGGGGACAGAGCTCCTACGAGCAGTACTTC
d_call: TRBD1
clone_size: -
j_call: TRBJ2-7
v_call: TRBV6-5

cdr3_aa: CASSFLAGSSYEQYF
cdr3_nt: TGTGCCAGCAGTTTTTTAGCGGGAAGCTCCTACGAGCAGTACTTC
d_call: TRBD2
clone_size: -
j_call: TRBJ2-7
v_call: TRBV27

cdr3_aa: CASSLPQGGSDEQFF
cdr3_nt: TGTGCCAGCAGCTTGCCGCAGGGTGGATCGGATGAGCAGTTCTTC
d_call: -
clone_size: -
j_call: TRBJ2-1
v_call: TRBV5-5

cdr3_aa: CASSFTTGTGELFF
cdr3_nt: TGTGCCAGCAGCTTTACGACGGGCACCGGGGAGCTGTTTTTT
d_call: -
clone_size: -
j_call: TRBJ2-2
v_call: TRBV7-9

cdr3_aa: CASSYLREGDYGYTF
cdr3_nt: TGTGCCAGCAGTTACTTAAGGGAGGGTGACTATGGCTACACCTTC
d_call: -
clone_size: once
j_call: TRBJ1-2
v_call: TRBV6-5

cdr3_aa: CASSPYPTMEMEGDYGYTF
cdr3_nt: TGTGCCAGCTCACCATACCCAACCATGGAAATGGAGGGAGACTATGGCTACACCTTC
d_call: -
clone_size: -
j_call: TRBJ1-2
v_call: TRBV18

cdr3_aa: CASSTGGREEAFF
cdr3_nt: TGTGCCAGCAGCACGGGGGGCAGGGAGGAAGCTTTCTTT
d_call: -
clone_size: -
j_call: TRBJ1-1
v_call: TRBV7-9

cdr3_aa: CASSIGPTYEQYF
cdr3_nt: TGTGCCAGTAGTATAGGTCCTACCTACGAGCAGTACTTC
d_call: -
clone_size: once
j_call: TRBJ2-7
v_call: TRBV19

cdr3_aa: CASSEDSPYGYTF
cdr3_nt: TGTGCCAGCAGTGAAGACAGCCCATATGGCTACACCTTC
d_call: -
clone_size: -
j_call: TRBJ1-2
v_call: TRBV6-1

cdr3_aa: CASSLIADTQYF
cdr3_nt: TGTGCCAGCAGCTTGATCGCAGATACGCAGTATTTT
d_call: -
clone_size: -
j_call: TRBJ2-3
v_call: TRBV5-6

cdr3_aa: CASSSDATGSSYNSPLHF
cdr3_nt: TGTGCCAGCAGCTCTGACGCCACAGGGAGCTCCTATAATTCACCCCTCCACTTT
d_call: -
clone_size: -
j_call: TRBJ1-6
v_call: TRBV5-4

cdr3_aa: CASSLAAPGTGTAYEQYF
cdr3_nt: TGCGCCAGCAGCTTGGCCGCCCCAGGGACAGGTACAGCCTACGAGCAGTACTTC
d_call: TRBD1
clone_size: -
j_call: TRBJ2-7
v_call: TRBV5-1

cdr3_aa: CASSQDWAGSYEQYF
cdr3_nt: TGTGCCAGCAGCCAAGATTGGGCCGGGTCCTACGAGCAGTACTTC
d_call: -
clone_size: -
j_call: TRBJ2-7
v_call: TRBV14

cdr3_aa: CASSGPVAGELFF
cdr3_nt: TGTGCCAGCAGCGGCCCTGTCGCCGGGGAGCTGTTTTTT
d_call: -
clone_size: -
j_call: TRBJ2-2
v_call: TRBV5-7

cdr3_aa: CASSLSPRELEQYF
cdr3_nt: TGTGCCAGCAGTTTATCCCCCAGGGAGCTCGAGCAGTACTTC
d_call: -
clone_size: once
j_call: TRBJ2-7
v_call: TRBV27

cdr3_aa: CASSQDGLAGGGYNEQFF
cdr3_nt: TGCGCCAGCAGCCAAGATGGACTAGCGGGGGGAGGCTACAATGAGCAGTTCTTC
d_call: TRBD2
clone_size: -
j_call: TRBJ2-1
v_call: TRBV4-1

cdr3_aa: CASSAEGQANTEAFF
cdr3_nt: TGTGCCAGCAGCGCGGAGGGACAGGCGAACACTGAAGCTTTCTTT
d_call: TRBD1
clone_size: -
j_call: TRBJ1-1
v_call: TRBV9

cdr3_aa: CASSQETQTEAFF
cdr3_nt: TGCGCCAGCAGCCAAGAAACCCAGACTGAAGCTTTCTTT
d_call: -
clone_size: once
j_call: TRBJ1-1
v_call: TRBV4-1

cdr3_aa: CASSLQGHYGYTF
cdr3_nt: TGTGCCAGCAGCCTACAGGGGCACTATGGCTACACCTTC
d_call: TRBD1
clone_size: -
j_call: TRBJ1-2
v_call: TRBV5-8

cdr3_aa: CASSPQIDRAEAFF
cdr3_nt: TGTGCCAGCTCACCACAAATTGACAGAGCTGAAGCTTTCTTT
d_call: -
clone_size: -
j_call: TRBJ1-1
v_call: TRBV18

cdr3_aa: CASSRMTSCEQFF
cdr3_nt: TGTGCCAGCAGCAGGATGACTAGCTGTGAGCAGTTCTTC
d_call: -
clone_size: -
j_call: TRBJ2-1
v_call: TRBV21-1

cdr3_aa: CASSFTREGYEQYF
cdr3_nt: TGTGCCAGCAGTTTCACCCGGGAGGGCTACGAGCAGTACTTC
d_call: TRBD2
clone_size: -
j_call: TRBJ2-7
v_call: TRBV6-5

cdr3_aa: CASSQTGDNSPLHF
cdr3_nt: TGTGCCAGCAGCCAGACAGGGGATAATTCACCCCTCCACTTT
d_call: TRBD1
clone_size: -
j_call: TRBJ1-6
v_call: TRBV9

cdr3_aa: CAWSVGQGGYEQYF
cdr3_nt: TGTGCCTGGAGCGTGGGACAGGGAGGATACGAGCAGTACTTC
d_call: TRBD1
clone_size: -
j_call: TRBJ2-7
v_call: TRBV30

cdr3_aa: CASGQGHYEQYF
cdr3_nt: TGTGCCAGCGGACAGGGCCACTACGAGCAGTACTTC
d_call: TRBD1
clone_size: -
j_call: TRBJ2-7
v_call: TRBV27

cdr3_aa: CASSQDATKNTGELFF
cdr3_nt: TGCGCCAGCAGCCAAGATGCGACTAAAAACACCGGGGAGCTGTTTTTT
d_call: -
clone_size: -
j_call: TRBJ2-2
v_call: TRBV4-3

cdr3_aa: CASSGEGTIAYEQYF
cdr3_nt: TGTGCCAGCAGCGGGGAGGGGACCATTGCCTACGAGCAGTACTTC
d_call: TRBD2
clone_size: -
j_call: TRBJ2-7
v_call: TRBV7-9

cdr3_aa: CASTGVGGSYEQYF
cdr3_nt: TGTGCCAGCACGGGGGTAGGGGGTTCCTACGAGCAGTACTTC
d_call: -
clone_size: once
j_call: TRBJ2-7
v_call: TRBV28

cdr3_aa: CASSSRTGTGDHEQYF
cdr3_nt: TGTGCCAGCAGCTCGCGAACCGGGACAGGGGATCACGAGCAGTACTTC
d_call: TRBD1
clone_size: -
j_call: TRBJ2-7
v_call: TRBV7-8

cdr3_aa: CASSIAGQGITGELFF
cdr3_nt: TGTGCCAGCAGTATAGCGGGACAGGGAATTACCGGGGAGCTGTTTTTT
d_call: -
clone_size: -
j_call: TRBJ2-2
v_call: TRBV27